One and the same sample provided the 13 T cell receptor beta chains below, sequenced in a study of blood T cell repertoires in COVID-19. Repertoires were generated with immunoSEQ multiplex PCR, while TCRdb's copy carries only in-frame clones and drops some. The table lists around 46,000 clones, around nine tenths of them singletons. The source material was peripheral blood. Receptors originate from a man between 60 and 75 years old with active or convalescent COVID-19.

Only a few counts were recorded for this clone. The chain employs TRBV7-3 and TRBJ2-7; 12 bases map to TRBD1. Germline values: CDR1 SGHTA, CDR2 FQGTGA. The CDR3 length is 15 residues. Germline trimming cut 5 bases from V and 5 bases from J; bases unmatched to any gene: 7. The chain's CDR3 is CASSAGTGGFDEQYF. CDR3 nucleotides: TGTGCCAGCAGCGCCGGGACAGGGGGCTTCGACGAGCAGTACTTC.

This sequence joins TRBV13 and TRBJ2-3; 11 nucleotides line up with TRBD2. Germline assignment: CDR1 PRHDT and CDR2 FYEKMQ (reference sequence). This CDR3 has 17 amino acids. After removal of 1 base from V and 0 bases from J, the junction contained 3 bases not matched to a gene. The CDR3: CASSLAASGGSTDTQYF. The CDR3 nucleotides are TGTGCCAGCAGCTTAGCGGCTAGCGGGGGGAGCACAGATACGCAGTATTTT.

The chain joins TRBV19 to TRBJ2-3; D not certain. Deletions cut 7 bases from V and 2 bases from J, with 10 bases between. This CDR3 spans 13 amino acids. Germline lookup yields CDR1 LNHDA and CDR2 SQIVND (reference sequence). Written as DNA, the CDR3 is TGTGCCAGTAAAGACTCGCCCACAGATACGCAGTATTTT. It codes for CASKDSPTDTQYF. Drawing the rest from reference TRBV19 and TRBJ2-3, the complete variable domain is DGGITQSPKYLFRKEGQNVTLSCEQNLNHDAMYWYRQDPGQGLRLIYYSQIVNDFQKGDIAEGYSVSREKKESFPLTVTSAQKNPTAFYLCASKDSPTDTQYFGPGTRLTVL.

The V and J genes are TRBV20-1 and TRBJ1-6; possible D gene TRBD1, 6 bases. The germline V gene encodes CDR1 DFQATT and CDR2 SNEGSKA (reference sequence). V was pared by 5 bases and J by 14 bases, with 13 bases between. The CDR3 has 11 residues. CDR3 DNA: TGCAGTGCTCCAGGGGATCTGGCCCTCCACTTT. It specifies CSAPGDLALHF.

On this clone: The same CDR3 can be traced to other DNA sequences in this sample. The chain recombines TRBV19 with TRBJ1-5; D unresolved. The V and J ends lost 2 bases and 0 bases respectively, with 8 bases between them. CDR3 length: 15 residues. Per germline, CDR1 LNHDA and CDR2 SQIVND (reference sequence). The CDR3: CASSITPYSNQPQHF. CDR3 bases: TGTGCCAGTAGTATAACTCCTTATAGCAATCAGCCCCAGCATTTT.

The rearrangement joins TRBV24-1 to TRBJ2-1; 12 bases line up with TRBD1. The CDR3 covers 17 residues. The V gene end was trimmed by 0 bases and the J gene end by 7 bases; junction bases not matched to a gene: 6. In germline, CDR1 is KGHDR, CDR2 SFDVKD. The CDR3 bases are TGTGCCACCAGTGATTTGGGGGACAGGGGGCTAATAAATGAGCAGTTCTTC. The encoded protein is CATSDLGDRGLINEQFF.

The V and J genes are TRBV19 and TRBJ1-1, with D possibly being TRBD1 (5 bases). Germline CDR1 and CDR2: LNHDA and SQIVND (reference sequence). The CDR3 contains 15 residues. With 2 bases removed from V and 3 bases from J, the gap between germline ends came to 13 bases. The CDR3: CASSIRGAGDTEAFF. The CDR3, as DNA: TGTGCCAGTAGTATAAGGGGCGCTGGGGACACTGAAGCTTTCTTT.

This chain connects TRBV5-5 to TRBJ2-3; 14 bases are a match to TRBD2. The CDR3 covers 17 residues. J was trimmed by 4 bases and V by 6 bases; bases with no gene match: 10. CDR1 is SGHKS and CDR2 is YYEKEE in the germline V gene (reference sequence). This CDR3 is CASTAGGTSGGADTQYF. Here the CDR3 DNA reads TGTGCCAGCACCGCCGGGGGGACTAGCGGGGGCGCAGATACGCAGTATTTT.

The rearrangement links TRBV19 to TRBJ1-1; 7 bases line up with TRBD1. V shed 6 bases and J 3 bases; nucleotides not matched to a gene: 4. Germline V gives CDR1 LNHDA, CDR2 SQIVND (reference sequence). This CDR3 is 13 amino acids long. The CDR3 is CASRADRDTEAFF. Written as DNA, the CDR3 is TGTGCCAGTAGGGCTGACAGGGACACTGAAGCTTTCTTT.

V usage is TRBV5-1 and J usage is TRBJ2-2; possible D gene TRBD2, 6 bases. Germline-derived CDR1 and CDR2 are SGHRS and YFSETQ. The V and J ends lost 0 bases and 6 bases respectively, with 15 bases between them. The CDR3 consists of 16 residues. The CDR3 DNA reads TGCGCCAGCAGCTTGGATGGCAGGGCGGGGTCCGGGGAGCTGTTTTTT. Its protein product is CASSLDGRAGSGELFF.

The V gene is TRBV11-2, the J gene TRBJ1-5; TRBD1 might be the D (6 bases). The CDR3 is 15 residues long. Germline lookup yields CDR1 SGHAT and CDR2 FQNNGV. The V gene lost 5 bases and the J gene lost 0 bases, with 11 bases spanning the gap. The CDR3 DNA follows: TGTGCCAGCAGCAAGGACAGCTATAGCAATCAGCCCCAGCATTTT. Translating gives CASSKDSYSNQPQHF.

This chain uses TRBV27 with TRBJ1-1; 8 positions match TRBD1. The length of the CDR3 is 13 residues. CDR1 is MNHEY and CDR2 is SMNVEV in the germline V gene (reference sequence). With V trimmed by 7 bases and J by 5 bases, 6 bases remained unmatched. The CDR3 nucleotides are TGTGCCAGCAAGACAGGGGATAATACTGAAGCTTTCTTT. Its protein is CASKTGDNTEAFF.

J is TRBJ1-1 and V is TRBV7-8; a possible D gene is TRBD1 (5 bases). This CDR3 contains 15 residues. V lost 5 bases, J lost 1 base, and 14 bases lay in between. Germline V gene data show CDR1 as SGHVS and CDR2 as FQNEAQ. In DNA form, the CDR3 reads TGTGCCAGCAGCGGCGGACAAAATTGGAACACTGAAGCTTTCTTT. It is translated as CASSGGQNWNTEAFF.